One and the same sample provided the 27 T cell receptor beta chains below, sequenced in a study of shared clonotypes between healthy human individuals. Assay used: immunoSEQ multiplex PCR; TCRdb lists only in-frame clones, some missing. There are approximately 980,000 clones in the sample; approximately 80% occur only once, and roughly 1.5% lies in the top ten. The specimen was memory CD4+ T cells sorted from blood. Subset: CD45RA-negative fraction. These receptor sequences come from a man between 18 and 35 years old in good health.

V and J are TRBV10-3 and TRBJ1-5; D uncertain. This CDR3 is 14 amino acids long. CDR1 is ENHRY and CDR2 is SYGVKD in the germline V gene. V dropped 3 bases and J dropped 8 bases, with 14 bases sitting between them. CDR3: CAISDWGTVKPQHF. DNA of the CDR3: TGTGCCATCAGTGACTGGGGAACCGTTAAGCCCCAGCATTTT.

CDR3 sequence reads: CASSTPGQGHAKNIQYF. The CDR3 coding sequence is TGTGCCAGTAGTACGCCGGGACAGGGACATGCCAAAAACATTCAGTACTTC. The J gene is TRBJ2-4, the V gene TRBV19; 9 bases map to TRBD1. The germline CDR1 and CDR2 sequences are LNHDA and SQIVND (reference sequence). Unmatched junction bases numbered 8, after V lost 4 bases and J lost 1 base. The length of the CDR3 is 17 residues.

CDR3 amino acids: CASSEAVLASLNYEQYF. The DNA for the CDR3 is TGTGCCAGCAGTGAAGCGGTACTAGCGAGCCTTAACTACGAGCAGTACTTC. This chain joins TRBV2 and TRBJ2-7, with 7 nucleotides matching TRBD2. Germline V gives CDR1 SNHLY, CDR2 FYNNEI. V shed 0 bases and J 3 bases; nucleotides not matched to a gene: 11. This CDR3 region has 17 residues.

This clone was recorded only once. The chain couples TRBV5-4 to TRBJ2-7; TRBD1 matches 10 bases. The CDR3 covers 16 residues. The J segment lost 7 bases and the V segment lost 3 bases, leaving 13 bases of the junction unmatched. Germline-derived CDR1 and CDR2 are SGHNT and YYREEE (reference sequence). CDR3 sequence (DNA): TGTGCCAGCAGCTCGGCCGGGACAGGGGTTCGTGGGGAGCAGTACTTC. This encodes CASSSAGTGVRGEQYF.

As DNA, the CDR3 is TGTGCCAGCAGCGAGGACAGTTGGGGCGAGCAGTACTTC. Translation gives CASSEDSWGEQYF. The gene calls are TRBV7-9 and TRBJ2-7, with D perhaps TRBD1 (6 bases). CDR1 and CDR2 from the germline V gene are SEHNR and FQNEAQ (reference sequence). This CDR3 is 13 amino acids long. V lost 5 bases to trimming and J lost 6 bases, with 14 bases between them.

V gene TRBV7-2 combines with J gene TRBJ2-2; D is perhaps TRBD1 or TRBD2 (6 bases each). The CDR3 covers 18 residues. The germline CDR1 and CDR2 sequences are SGHTA and FQGNSA. Trimming removed 5 bases at V and 8 bases at J, with 27 bases between. CDR3 sequence: CASSPESTGALELGELFF. In nucleotides, the CDR3 is TGTGCCAGCAGCCCCGAATCAACGGGGGCGCTGGAGCTAGGGGAGCTGTTTTTT.

The rearrangement links TRBV5-1 to TRBJ2-1; 7 bases line up with TRBD1. This CDR3 is 15 amino acids long. The V gene's germline CDR1 is SGHRS and CDR2 YFSETQ. V shed 0 bases and J 2 bases; nucleotides not matched to a gene: 2. The CDR3 DNA is TGCGCCAGCAGCTTGGCGGGACAGACCTACAATGAGCAGTTCTTC. This codes for CASSLAGQTYNEQFF.

This clone was seen more than once but under ten times. The chain links TRBV18 to TRBJ1-6, with a possible D match to TRBD1 (6 bases). Germline lookup yields CDR1 KGHSH and CDR2 LQKENI. V dropped 5 bases and J dropped 10 bases, with 15 bases sitting between them. CDR3 length: 14 amino acids. This CDR3 is CASSADSRRSPLHF. The CDR3 region has the DNA TGTGCCAGCTCAGCGGACAGTCGGCGGTCACCCCTCCACTTT.

Points on this clone: A single base separates this from a much larger clone, so it may be a read error. The V gene is TRBV5-4, the J gene TRBJ1-6; maybe TRBD1 (5 bases). Germline CDR1 and CDR2: SGHNT and YYREEE (reference sequence). V was trimmed by 0 bases and J by 0 bases, leaving 10 bases between them. CDR3 length: 17 amino acids. In nucleotides, the CDR3 is TGTGCCAGCAGCTTGGCTAGGGGAGACTCCTATAATTCACCCCTCCACTTT. As protein: CASSLARGDSYNSPLHF.

The V and J genes are TRBV10-3 and TRBJ1-3, with D hard to call. Germline CDR1 is ENHRY and CDR2 is SYGVKD. The CDR3 contains 14 residues. V dropped 0 bases and J dropped 4 bases, with 7 bases sitting between them. CDR3 in DNA: TGTGCCATCAGTGAGTCGAACGTCGGAAACACCATATATTTT. The encoded protein is CAISESNVGNTIYF.

This clone has only a few counts. This chain joins TRBV18 and TRBJ2-6; weak D call: TRBD2 (6 bases). The CDR3 sequence is 16 residues long. Trimming pared 3 bases from V and 3 bases from J, leaving 12 bases between. Looked up from germline, CDR1 is KGHSH and CDR2 is LQKENI. CDR3: CASSPTTGVGANVLTF. The DNA for the CDR3 is TGTGCCAGCTCACCGACGACGGGGGTTGGGGCCAACGTCCTGACTTTC.

This chain links TRBV30 with TRBJ1-2, with 8 bases aligning to TRBD1. The CDR3 covers 15 residues. The V and J ends lost 4 bases and 1 base, in that order; junction bases with no gene match: 8. Germline CDR1 reads GTSNPN; CDR2 reads SVGIG (reference sequence). Written as DNA, the CDR3 is TGTGCCTGGACCAGGACAGGGTCTAATAACTATGGCTACACCTTC. The encoded protein is CAWTRTGSNNYGYTF.

V gene TRBV7-9 combines with J gene TRBJ1-6, with 8 bases lining up with TRBD1. This CDR3 is built from 13 residues. The trim removed 5 bases at V and 12 bases at J, leaving 6 bases unmatched. CDR1 is SEHNR, CDR2 FQNEAQ, per germline (reference sequence). CDR3 sequence reads: CASSGGTGGPLHF. CDR3 coding DNA: TGTGCCAGCAGCGGTGGGACAGGAGGACCCCTCCACTTT.

The gene calls are TRBV5-1 and TRBJ2-2; D may be TRBD2 (6 bases). Trimming removed 3 bases at V and 4 bases at J, with 16 bases between. The CDR3 is 16 residues long. Germline loops: CDR1 SGHRS, CDR2 YFSETQ. The CDR3 here is CASSWAPGSITGELFF. CDR3 nucleotides: TGCGCCAGCAGCTGGGCACCCGGGAGTATCACCGGGGAGCTGTTTTTT.

This chain links TRBV5-6 with TRBJ2-2; 7 bases fit TRBD1. In germline, CDR1 is SGHDT, CDR2 YYEEEE. The CDR3 sequence is 16 residues long. Losses at the gene ends were 4 bases for V and 2 bases for J; bases not matched to a gene: 8. The CDR3 nucleotides are TGTGCCAGCAGCGCGCCCAGGGACAGAAACACCGGGGAGCTGTTTTTT. Protein product: CASSAPRDRNTGELFF.

The chain has TRBV18 and TRBJ1-4, with no clear D. V shed 4 bases and J shed 8 bases, with 8 bases lying between them. Germline assignment: CDR1 KGHSH and CDR2 LQKENI. The CDR3 spans 12 residues. The CDR3 sequence: CASSQEREKLFF. CDR3 sequence (DNA): TGTGCCAGCTCACAAGAGAGGGAAAAACTGTTTTTT.

The chain carries TRBV2 and TRBJ2-4; D call uncertain. V lost 0 bases and J lost 0, with 12 bases in between. CDR1 is SNHLY, CDR2 FYNNEI, per germline. This CDR3 is built from 17 residues. The CDR3 bases are TGTGCCAGCAGTGAAGCGGTGGCACCATCAGCCAAAAACATTCAGTACTTC. It translates to CASSEAVAPSAKNIQYF.

This clone occurred a few times. Other DNA sequences in the same sample also yield this CDR3. V is TRBV27 and J is TRBJ2-1, with a possible D match to TRBD2 (6 bases). Germline CDR1 and CDR2: MNHEY and SMNVEV (reference sequence). V lost 6 bases, J lost 7 bases, and 7 bases lay in between. CDR3 length: 11 residues. In nucleotides, the CDR3 is TGTGCCAGCAGGGACTATAATGAGCAGTTCTTC. It yields the protein CASRDYNEQFF.

The rearrangement joins TRBV28 to TRBJ2-7; 7 bases match TRBD2. The CDR3 consists of 16 residues. The germline gives CDR1 MDHEN, CDR2 SYDVKM. The trim removed 3 bases at V and 0 bases at J, leaving 8 bases unmatched. CDR3 coding DNA: TGTGCCAGCAGTTTGGGGGGGAGCGTCAGCTCCTACGAGCAGTACTTC. Translated, it gives CASSLGGSVSSYEQYF.

The chain recombines TRBV28 with TRBJ1-1; the D is unclear. The V and J ends lost 4 bases and 6 bases respectively, with 12 bases between them. Germline CDR1 is MDHEN and CDR2 is SYDVKM. This CDR3 contains 13 residues. The CDR3 here is CASSSTRAAEAFF. The CDR3 DNA is TGTGCCAGCAGTTCTACGCGTGCAGCTGAAGCTTTCTTT.

The chain uses TRBV27 and TRBJ2-1; the D gene is possibly TRBD2 (6 bases). The CDR3 consists of 13 residues. Germline lookup yields CDR1 MNHEY and CDR2 SMNVEV (reference sequence). Trimming cost V 6 bases and J 9 bases, with 15 bases left between them. The CDR3 bases are TGTGCCAGCAGACCTGGCGGGGTTGGTGAGCAGTTCTTC. It codes for CASRPGGVGEQFF.

On this clone itself: The sample contains more than one DNA sequence encoding this CDR3. The genes are TRBV30 and TRBJ1-1, with 7 bases lining up with TRBD1. This CDR3 comprises 12 residues. Germline V CDR1 and CDR2: GTSNPN, SVGIG (reference sequence). The J segment lost 5 bases and the V segment lost 3 bases, leaving 3 bases of the junction unmatched. The CDR3 sequence: CAWRDRNTEAFF. CDR3 nucleotides: TGTGCCTGGAGGGACAGGAATACTGAAGCTTTCTTT.

With respect to this clone: Compared with germline, one end of the junction differs, possibly owing to a read error. The J gene is TRBJ2-5, the V gene TRBV7-7, with 10 bases aligning to TRBD2. The CDR3 has 15 residues. Germline V CDR1 and CDR2: SSHAT, FNYEAQ (reference sequence). The CDR3 DNA reads as TGTGCTAGCAGCTCCCCGGGACTAGCGACAGAGACCCAGTACTTC. It is translated as CASSSPGLATETQYF.

This clone was seen a few times. The chain combines TRBV7-8 with TRBJ2-3; tentatively, D is TRBD2 (5 bases). This CDR3 is built from 15 residues. Germline values: CDR1 SGHVS, CDR2 FQNEAQ. V was trimmed by 2 bases and J by 2 bases, leaving 11 bases between them. CDR3 in DNA: TGTGCCAGCAGCTTAAGTGAGAGGGCCACAGATACGCAGTATTTT. It translates to CASSLSERATDTQYF.

The chain is built from TRBV19 and TRBJ1-2; 7 nucleotides agree with TRBD1. Germline CDR1 is LNHDA and CDR2 is SQIVND (reference sequence). Trimming at V came to 5 bases and at J to 0 bases, leaving 9 bases not matched to a gene. The CDR3 has 16 amino acids. CDR3 sequence: CASSSNPGQSNYGYTF. DNA of the CDR3: TGTGCCAGTAGTTCTAATCCGGGACAGTCTAACTATGGCTACACCTTC.

There are a few counts of this clone. The rearrangement links TRBV6-1 to TRBJ1-5; the D gene is possibly TRBD1 (5 bases). Trimming removed 0 bases at V and 11 bases at J, with 11 bases between. Germline V gene lookup returns CDR1 MNHNS and CDR2 SASEGT. The CDR3 spans 13 residues. CDR3 residues: CASSEARGSAQHF. The DNA for the CDR3 is TGTGCCAGCAGTGAAGCCCGGGGGTCGGCCCAGCATTTT.

At least ten counts were recorded for this clone. The chain joins TRBV10-3 to TRBJ1-2; TRBD1 might be the D (5 bases). The length of the CDR3 is 17 residues. Germline V gene data show CDR1 as ENHRY and CDR2 as SYGVKD. Trimming left V 2 bases short and J 5 bases short, with 21 bases between. In DNA, the CDR3 is TGTGCCATCAGTGAGGGGGGATACCTTATCTCCCCTTATGGCTACACCTTC. It yields the protein CAISEGGYLISPYGYTF.